The T cell receptor beta chain under discussion was sequenced for a study of blood T cell repertoires in COVID-19. Study summary: Samples representing acute and convalescent COVID-19 were sourced from the United States, Italy and Spain. Nucleic acid was either cDNA or gDNA, and it came from T cells, B-cell-depleted T cells, or PBMCs.

With V trimmed by 6 bases and J by 3 bases, 2 bases remained unmatched. There are 12 residues in the CDR3. CDR1 LNHDA and CDR2 SQIVND come from the germline V gene (reference sequence). Original processing notes: For nucleated cells, counts were estimated from reference gene primer amplification. The assay was immunoSEQ multiplex PCR, and TCRdb's table has in-frame clones only and misses some. V, J and clone size derive from that table, while D and trimming were established from the DNA sequence. The sample has tens of thousands of clones, 86% seen once; the top ten hold approximately 2.6%. The TCR comes from a man older than 75 with acute or convalescent COVID-19. The chain couples TRBV19 to TRBJ2-7, with 7 nucleotides matching TRBD1. Sequencing used peripheral blood. The CDR3 DNA is TGTGCCAGTAGCAACAGGGGCTACGAGCAGTACTTC. It specifies CASSNRGYEQYF.